Listed below are T cell receptor beta chains from one sample, sequenced in a study of T-cell reconstitution after alpha-beta-depleted transplantation in children. MiXCR, applied by TCRdb to the PCR reads, yields one record per CDR3 protein. Here the sample spans 200,000 to 300,000 distinct CDR3 sequences, about a quarter being singletons. Sequenced material: PBMCs, taken before TCRalphabeta/CD19-depleted stem cell transplant. The receptor set was obtained from a girl aged 2 to 10 with Fanconi anemia, due to receive a stem cell transplant. The conserved cysteine and the conserved F or W are not part of the CDR3 here. Rows give clone size only sometimes, using once, few, many, or a class for an expanded clone.

cdr3_aa j_call clone_size v_call
SERTSTLPYNEQF TRBJ2-1 many TRBV29-1
ASSRGIGHEQY TRBJ2-7 many TRBV6-5
SARRTEQETQY TRBJ2-5 once TRBV20-1
SASRVSGNTIY TRBJ1-3 few TRBV20-1
AWIPVNTGELF TRBJ2-2 - TRBV30
SGKGSNYGYT TRBJ1-2 once TRBV20-1
ASSNPSGRAQGGYEQY TRBJ2-7 - TRBV11-2
SARDSRGSDNEQF TRBJ2-1 - TRBV20-1
SVEERGASYNEQF TRBJ2-1 - TRBV29-1
ASSLGPAKETQY TRBJ2-5 - TRBV7-7